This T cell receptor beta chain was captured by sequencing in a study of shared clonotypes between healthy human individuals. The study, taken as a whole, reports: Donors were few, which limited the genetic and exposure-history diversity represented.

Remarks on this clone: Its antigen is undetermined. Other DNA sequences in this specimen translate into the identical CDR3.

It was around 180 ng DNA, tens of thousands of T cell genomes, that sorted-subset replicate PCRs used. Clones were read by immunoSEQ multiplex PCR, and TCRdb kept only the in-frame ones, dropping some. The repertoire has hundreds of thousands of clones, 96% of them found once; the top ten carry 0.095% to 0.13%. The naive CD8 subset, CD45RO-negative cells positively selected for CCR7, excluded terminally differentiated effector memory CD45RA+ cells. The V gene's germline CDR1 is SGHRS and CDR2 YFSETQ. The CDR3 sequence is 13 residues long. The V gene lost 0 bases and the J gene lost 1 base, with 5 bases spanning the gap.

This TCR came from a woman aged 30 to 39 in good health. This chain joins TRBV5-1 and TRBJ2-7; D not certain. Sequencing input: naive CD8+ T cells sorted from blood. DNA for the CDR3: TGCGCCAGCAGCTTGGGTCAATCCTACGAGCAGTACTTC. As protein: CASSLGQSYEQYF.